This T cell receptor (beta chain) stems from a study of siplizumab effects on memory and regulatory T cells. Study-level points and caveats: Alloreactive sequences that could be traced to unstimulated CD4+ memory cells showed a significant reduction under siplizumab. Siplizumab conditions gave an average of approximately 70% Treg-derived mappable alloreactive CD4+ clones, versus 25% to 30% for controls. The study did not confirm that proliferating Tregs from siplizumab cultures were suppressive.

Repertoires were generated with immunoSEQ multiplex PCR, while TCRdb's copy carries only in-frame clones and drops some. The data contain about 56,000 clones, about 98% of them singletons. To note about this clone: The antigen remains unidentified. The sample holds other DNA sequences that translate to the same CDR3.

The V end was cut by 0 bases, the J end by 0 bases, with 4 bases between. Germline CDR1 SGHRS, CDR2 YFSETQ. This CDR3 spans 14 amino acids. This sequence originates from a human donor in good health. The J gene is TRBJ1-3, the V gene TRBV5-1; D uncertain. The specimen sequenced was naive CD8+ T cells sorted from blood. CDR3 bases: TGCGCCAGCAGCTTGGGCGGCTCTGGAAACACCATATATTTT. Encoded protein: CASSLGGSGNTIYF.